These T cell receptor beta chains were read from a single sample in a study of CD4+ T cells in melanoma. The data were produced by immunoSEQ multiplex PCR, yet TCRdb's version contains in-frame clones alone and is incomplete. The sample has approximately 15,000 clones, about 62% seen once. Sequenced input: cells from a culture (not recorded whether cultured in vitro). The receptors shown here come from a human donor with melanoma. CDR3s include the opening cysteine and the closing phenylalanine or tryptophan. The D gene is left open where the match is weak. The size entry is marked missing in some rows and otherwise reads once, few, many or a size class.

cdr3_aa,cdr3_nt,j_call,clone_size,v_call,d_call
CASSVGKTNQPQHF,TGTGCCAGCAGCGTAGGGAAGACCAATCAGCCCCAGCATTTT,TRBJ1-5,few,TRBV9,.
CASSSYDYGYTF,TGTGCCAGCAGCTCCTACGACTATGGCTACACCTTC,TRBJ1-2,few,TRBV9,.
CAWSNGIRHTEAFF,TGTGCCTGGAGCAACGGGATTCGGCACACTGAAGCTTTCTTT,TRBJ1-1,.,TRBV30,.
CSGQVLMNTEAFF,TGCAGTGGACAGGTCCTTATGAACACTGAAGCTTTCTTT,TRBJ1-1,.,TRBV29-1,TRBD1
CASSTAGTGNTEAFF,TGTGCCAGCAGCACCGCCGGGACAGGCAACACTGAAGCTTTCTTT,TRBJ1-1,.,TRBV11-3,TRBD1
CASSLTGALTSPLHF,TGCGCCAGCAGCTTGACGGGGGCCTTGACCTCACCCCTCCACTTT,TRBJ1-6,.,TRBV5-1,.
CASSPLQGRETQYF,TGTGCCAGCTCACCACTCCAGGGAAGAGAGACCCAGTACTTC,TRBJ2-5,once,TRBV18,.
CASIPFPGQGLSPQHF,TGTGCCAGCATCCCCTTTCCGGGACAGGGGTTATCGCCCCAGCATTTT,TRBJ1-5,few,TRBV21-1,.
CASSHGRAGGNTIYF,TGCGCCAGCAGCCACGGTAGGGCGGGAGGAAACACCATATATTTT,TRBJ1-3,.,TRBV4-1,.
CASSKNSGDIQYF,TGTGCCAGCAGTAAAAACTCAGGAGACATTCAGTACTTC,TRBJ2-4,.,TRBV7-6,.
CAWRMFESSSSGNTIYF,TGTGCCTGGAGGATGTTCGAATCCTCGAGCTCTGGAAACACCATATATTTT,TRBJ1-3,.,TRBV30,.
CASSFWLSGEETQYF,TGTGCCAGCAGCTTTTGGTTATCGGGGGAAGAGACCCAGTACTTC,TRBJ2-5,once,TRBV7-9,.
CASSYPTGGIPEAFF,TGTGCCAGCAGTTACCCCACAGGGGGGATCCCTGAAGCTTTCTTT,TRBJ1-1,.,TRBV6-6,TRBD1
CASSPSISGRQAFF,TGTGCCAGCTCACCGTCCATCTCAGGGCGGCAAGCTTTCTTT,TRBJ1-1,.,TRBV18,.
CASSQGYLGFEGGEAFF,TGCGCCAGCAGCCAAGGGTATCTGGGCTTCGAAGGTGGTGAAGCTTTCTTT,TRBJ1-1,once,TRBV4-1,.
CASSLVAQNQPQHF,TGTGCCAGCAGCTTAGTGGCCCAGAATCAGCCCCAGCATTTT,TRBJ1-5,.,TRBV7-8,.
CASVLDRFEAFF,TGTGCTAGTGTCCTAGACAGATTTGAAGCTTTCTTT,TRBJ1-1,.,TRBV12-5,.
CASSPPPPLDSYEQYF,TGTGCCAGCAGCCCACCACCCCCCCTGGACAGCTACGAGCAGTACTTC,TRBJ2-7,.,TRBV9,.